The 22 T cell receptor beta chains below all came from one sample that was sequenced in a study of a mutant IDH1 vaccine in newly diagnosed glioma. Specified time point: week 35, safety follow-up. A 20-mer mutant IDH1 peptide at 300 ug was injected subcutaneously with topical imiquimod. The antigens these receptors bind are not known. TCRdb keeps only in-frame clones here, not all; method: immunoSEQ multiplex PCR. Here the sample spans 55,000 to 65,000 clones, around 84% being singletons. This sample comprised PBMCs, obtained from a glioma patient whose treatment included an IDH1 peptide vaccine. The receptors stem from a man aged 30-40 years with glioma.

For the CDR3, the DNA is TGTGCCAGCAGTGACGTCGGCGGGGAGCTGTTTTTT. It specifies CASSDVGGELFF. The chain joins TRBV27 to TRBJ2-2; no firm D call. The CDR3 runs to 12 residues. V was cut by 5 bases and J by 7 bases, with 8 bases left in between. Germline CDR1 is MNHEY and CDR2 is SMNVEV (reference sequence).

The chain employs TRBV7-9 and TRBJ2-7; 8 bases are shared with TRBD1. Germline V gene sequence: CDR1 SEHNR, CDR2 FQNEAQ (reference sequence). Trimming took 5 bases from V and 2 from J; bases not matched to a gene: 17. This CDR3 has 18 amino acids. CDR3 DNA sequence: TGTGCCAGCAGCAACACACTTAACAGGGGGAATCCAGCCTACGAGCAGTACTTC. As protein: CASSNTLNRGNPAYEQYF. Complete variable domain (other parts from reference TRBV7-9 and TRBJ2-7): DTGVSQNPRHKITKRGQNVTFRCDPISEHNRLYWYRQTLGQGPEFLTYFQNEAQLEKSRLLSDRFSAERPKGSFSTLEIQRTEQGDSAMYLCASSNTLNRGNPAYEQYFGPGTRLTVT.

This chain joins TRBV6-1 and TRBJ2-7; a weak D match, TRBD1 (5 bases). The V and J ends lost 6 bases and 0 bases respectively, with 12 bases between them. Germline CDR1 is MNHNS and CDR2 is SASEGT. The CDR3 runs to 14 residues. The CDR3 reads CASSEPGFSYEQYF. Here the CDR3 DNA reads TGTGCCAGCAGCGAACCAGGGTTCTCCTACGAGCAGTACTTC.

The CDR3 DNA is TGCGCCAGCAGCTTGGGACTTTACTCCACAGATACGCAGTATTTT. Translating it yields CASSLGLYSTDTQYF. This sequence joins TRBV5-1 and TRBJ2-3; D is uncertain. CDR1 SGHRS and CDR2 YFSETQ come from the germline V gene. The CDR3 is 15 residues long. V gave up 0 bases and J gave up 2 bases, with 10 bases separating them.

The chain employs TRBV4-2 and TRBJ2-3, with a possible D match to TRBD1 (6 bases). V lost 5 bases, J lost 11 bases, and 11 bases lay in between. CDR1 and CDR2 from the germline V gene are LGHNA and YNFKEQ. The CDR3 length is 11 residues. The CDR3 DNA reads as TGTGCCAGCAGCGACGGGACACAGCAGTATTTT. Encoded protein: CASSDGTQQYF.

This clone was counted only a few times. The chain recombines TRBV7-9 with TRBJ1-3, with D unresolved. This CDR3 spans 11 amino acids. Trimming took 6 bases from V and 11 from J, leaving 11 bases between them. The germline CDR1 and CDR2 sequences are SEHNR and FQNEAQ (reference sequence). Here the CDR3 reads CASRDFVAIYF. The CDR3, as DNA: TGTGCCAGCAGGGACTTTGTTGCCATATATTTT.

V and J are TRBV5-4 and TRBJ1-2, with 8 bases matching TRBD1. Germline CDR1 reads SGHNT; CDR2 reads YYREEE (reference sequence). The CDR3 spans 14 residues. V gave up 4 bases and J gave up 4 bases; unmatched junction bases: 6. CDR3 sequence: CASSGSTGVYGYTF. CDR3 bases: TGTGCCAGCAGCGGTTCGACAGGGGTCTATGGCTACACCTTC.

The chain carries TRBV9 and TRBJ2-7; 7 nucleotides align to TRBD1. This CDR3 has 15 amino acids. After removal of 4 bases from V and 3 bases from J, the junction contained 10 bases not matched to a gene. Germline CDR1 is SGDLS and CDR2 is YYNGEE. CDR3 residues: CASSIGDSLNYEQYF. CDR3 nucleotides: TGTGCCAGCAGCATCGGGGACAGTCTCAACTACGAGCAGTACTTC. Together with reference TRBV9 and TRBJ2-7, the CDR3 gives the full variable domain: DSGVTQTPKHLITATGQRVTLRCSPRSGDLSVYWYQQSLDQGLQFLIQYYNGEERAKGNILERFSAQQFPDLHSELNLSSLELGDSALYFCASSIGDSLNYEQYFGPGTRLTVT.

This clone was seen only once. Written as DNA, the CDR3 is TGTGCCAGCAGCTTAGTTGGAGACCCGGGAAACACCATATATTTT. This gives the protein CASSLVGDPGNTIYF. This sequence joins TRBV7-9 and TRBJ1-3; D is undetermined. V was trimmed by 1 base and J by 4 bases, leaving 11 bases between them. Germline V gene sequence: CDR1 SEHNR, CDR2 FQNEAQ (reference sequence). CDR3 size: 15 residues.

The chain carries TRBV14 and TRBJ2-7; TRBD1 is a possible D gene (5 bases). Germline CDR1 SGHDN, CDR2 FVKESK. Trimming took off 5 bases at V and 6 bases at J, with 14 bases between the two ends. The CDR3 runs 13 residues. The CDR3 DNA reads TGTGCCAGCAGCAAAACCAGGGTGGGCGAGCAGTACTTC. Translation gives CASSKTRVGEQYF.

The chain is built from TRBV7-8 and TRBJ1-5, with 7 bases aligning to TRBD1. J was trimmed by 0 bases and V by 5 bases; bases with no gene match: 7. This CDR3 is built from 16 residues. Germline V gives CDR1 SGHVS, CDR2 FQNEAQ. CDR3 region: CASSLGTAISNQPQHF. CDR3 bases: TGTGCCAGCAGCCTTGGGACAGCGATTAGCAATCAGCCCCAGCATTTT.

This chain uses TRBV9 with TRBJ2-3, with D unclear. The CDR3 length is 14 residues. The germline gives CDR1 SGDLS, CDR2 YYNGEE. V lost 0 bases and J lost 1, with 6 bases in between. CDR3 nucleotides: TGTGCCAGCAGCGTAGCATGGGGCACAGATACGCAGTATTTT. It is translated as CASSVAWGTDTQYF.

CDR3 sequence: CASSYSGTAHYEQYF. The DNA of the CDR3 is TGTGCCAGCAGTTACTCGGGGACGGCCCACTACGAGCAGTACTTC. The genes are TRBV6-6 and TRBJ2-7; D possibly matches TRBD1 or TRBD2 (5 bases each). The CDR3 runs to 15 residues. Per germline, CDR1 MNHNY and CDR2 SVGAGI (reference sequence). V lost 0 bases to trimming and J lost 3 bases, with 12 bases between them.

This chain connects TRBV30 to TRBJ1-5; 8 bases are shared with TRBD1. Germline trimming cut 1 base from V and 3 bases from J; bases unmatched to any gene: 5. From germline, CDR1 is GTSNPN and CDR2 SVGIG (reference sequence). The CDR3 contains 15 residues. In DNA, the CDR3 is TGTGCCTGGAGTGAACAGGGGGTTGCCAATCAGCCCCAGCATTTT. Its translation: CAWSEQGVANQPQHF.

CDR3 residues: CASSEGLRDEQYF. In nucleotides, the CDR3 is TGTGCCAGCAGTGAAGGATTGAGAGACGAGCAGTACTTC. The chain combines TRBV6-1 with TRBJ2-7; the D is unclear. CDR3 size: 13 residues. V was trimmed by 1 base and J by 5 bases, leaving 9 bases between them. From germline, CDR1 is MNHNS and CDR2 SASEGT.

This clone was observed once. The chain links TRBV28 to TRBJ2-7; D gene uncertain. The CDR3 covers 13 residues. CDR1 is MDHEN, CDR2 SYDVKM, per germline. V was trimmed by 4 bases and J by 0 bases, leaving 7 bases between them. CDR3 bases: TGTGCCAGCAGTTCTAGGATCTCCTACGAGCAGTACTTC. Residues: CASSSRISYEQYF.

The chain recombines TRBV7-6 with TRBJ2-5, with 10 bases aligning to TRBD2. Germline loops: CDR1 SGHVS, CDR2 FNYEAQ. V shed 2 bases and J 5 bases; nucleotides not matched to a gene: 20. The CDR3 length is 20 residues. The CDR3 DNA is TGTGCCAGCAGCTTAAAGTGGGGACTAGCGTACTCCGGGTGGGTGGAGACCCAGTACTTC. It codes for CASSLKWGLAYSGWVETQYF.

This clone was counted a few times. The chain is built from TRBV13 and TRBJ1-2; no clear D. CDR1 and CDR2 (germline): PRHDT, FYEKMQ (reference sequence). V was clipped by 2 bases and J by 7 bases, with 14 bases between them. CDR3 size: 14 residues. CDR3: CASSLKVGRLGYTF. The DNA for the CDR3 is TGTGCCAGCAGCTTAAAGGTAGGCCGACTTGGCTACACCTTC.

This chain connects TRBV5-1 to TRBJ1-3; maybe TRBD1 (5 bases). V lost 0 bases and J lost 0, with 10 bases in between. Germline V CDR1 and CDR2: SGHRS, YFSETQ. This CDR3 comprises 16 residues. In nucleotides, the CDR3 is TGCGCCAGCAGCTTGGATGGGACGGACTCTGGAAACACCATATATTTT. Protein: CASSLDGTDSGNTIYF.

The genes are TRBV27 and TRBJ1-3; 7 nucleotides agree with TRBD1. Germline values: CDR1 MNHEY, CDR2 SMNVEV (reference sequence). V shed 3 bases, J shed 0 bases, and the junction held 2 bases outside the gene matches. This CDR3 spans 15 amino acids. CDR3 DNA: TGTGCCAGCAGTTTGACAGGGAGCTCTGGAAACACCATATATTTT. Protein: CASSLTGSSGNTIYF.

The chain joins TRBV10-3 to TRBJ2-1; TRBD2 agrees at 15 bases. The germline V gene has CDR1 ENHRY and CDR2 SYGVKD. This CDR3 is built from 20 residues. J was trimmed by 0 bases and V by 2 bases; bases with no gene match: 8. CDR3: CAISEPGLAGGPSSYNEQFF. CDR3 coding DNA: TGTGCCATCAGTGAGCCGGGACTAGCGGGGGGTCCGAGCTCCTACAATGAGCAGTTCTTC.

The chain combines TRBV7-9 with TRBJ2-2, with a possible D match to TRBD1 (6 bases). Germline V lookup: CDR1 SEHNR, CDR2 FQNEAQ (reference sequence). Trimming cost V 2 bases and J 8 bases, with 9 bases left between them. This CDR3 is built from 13 residues. CDR3 nucleotides: TGTGCCAGCAGCTTAAGAGGGACAGGGGAGCTGTTTTTT. This sequence encodes CASSLRGTGELFF.